The clone carrying this TCR beta chain has more than one count but fewer than ten. The antigen is undetermined. TCRdb called the RT-PCR reads again in MiXCR, with one record for every CDR3 protein. The sample carries a few hundred thousand distinct CDR3 sequences, 21% recorded once. The sample originates from a study of response to subunit inactivated influenza vaccine. Study results and caveats: Seasonal influenza vaccination, on each occasion, was suggested by the authors to recruit few new T cells.

V lost 6 bases and J lost 2; bases outside the gene matches: 10. There are 16 residues in the CDR3. The V gene's germline CDR1 is ENHRY and CDR2 SYGVKD. The sample consisted of PBMCs from blood, taken less than 22 months after vaccination. The sequence was collected from a man between 50 and 75 years old who received an inactivated influenza vaccine. The chain joins TRBV10-3 to TRBJ2-3; 8 bases align to TRBD2. The DNA for the CDR3 is TGTGCCATCAGAGACCAGCGGGAGTTAAACACAGATACGCAGTATTTT. Protein: CAIRDQRELNTDTQYF.